A selection of T cell receptor beta chains follows, all from one sample in a study of blood T cell dynamics during melanoma immunotherapy. Sequencing was performed with immunoSEQ multiplex PCR; in TCRdb, only in-frame clones are kept and a portion is missing. The sample carries about 22,000 clones, under 90% recorded once. The sequences come from blood, collected from a patient treated with checkpoint blockade. The receptors derive from a human donor with melanoma. CDR3s leave out the opening cysteine and the closing phenylalanine or tryptophan. D genes are given only for firm matches. Clone size appears in some rows only: once, few, many, or a class for an expanded clone.

V gene	clone size	J gene	CDR3 length	D gene	CDR3 protein
TRBV6-6	-	TRBJ1-6	11	-	ASSYSGNSPLH
TRBV27	-	TRBJ1-1	14	-	ASSSFAGGTNTEAF
TRBV6-1	-	TRBJ1-3	14	-	ASSEADILSGNTIY
TRBV7-6	-	TRBJ1-1	13	TRBD1	ASSLRTGTNTEAF
TRBV25-1	-	TRBJ2-3	10	-	ASSPGTDTQY
TRBV28	-	TRBJ2-7	12	TRBD1	ASSRTGPPYEQY
TRBV15	-	TRBJ1-4	12	-	ATDKGTTNEKLF
TRBV2	-	TRBJ2-7	13	-	ASSSPGHPGVEQY
TRBV6-5	-	TRBJ1-1	12	-	ASSPRPGNTEAF
TRBV18	once	TRBJ1-2	10	-	ASSSSREGYT
TRBV4-1	-	TRBJ1-2	13	-	ASSQEGVGLWGYT
TRBV27	-	TRBJ1-5	10	-	ASSPQGQPQH
TRBV6-1	-	TRBJ2-7	11	-	ASSAENSYEQY
TRBV20-1	-	TRBJ2-1	9	-	SASVKHEQF
TRBV19	-	TRBJ2-1	10	-	ATWAGNNEQF
TRBV6-1	-	TRBJ1-2	14	-	ASSEDRPAANYGYT
TRBV2	-	TRBJ1-2	9	TRBD1	ARGQAYGYT
TRBV5-1	-	TRBJ2-5	14	TRBD2	ASSRTSGAGEETQY
TRBV27	-	TRBJ1-5	13	-	ASSPRGGVNQPQH
TRBV28	-	TRBJ1-2	9	-	ASTGSGGYT
TRBV11-2	-	TRBJ1-3	13	-	ASSPQRLTGNTIY
TRBV6-1	-	TRBJ2-2	12	TRBD2	ASSGLAGNGELF
TRBV7-9	once	TRBJ2-2	15	-	ASSLVVGGTNTGELF
TRBV6-5	-	TRBJ2-5	14	TRBD1	ASSYDRTGGAETQY
TRBV7-6	-	TRBJ2-7	12	TRBD2	ASSSGGSPGEQY
TRBV9	once	TRBJ2-3	13	-	ASSVLAVEFGTQY
TRBV14	-	TRBJ1-3	12	-	ASSQDLTGNTIY
TRBV6-1	-	TRBJ1-3	12	-	ASSDGISGNTIY
TRBV6-5	-	TRBJ2-3	14	TRBD2	ASSYAGTTSTDTQY
TRBV19	-	TRBJ2-7	12	TRBD1	ASRWDRGSYEQY
TRBV2	-	TRBJ1-4	12	-	ASSDRVPNEKLF
TRBV27	-	TRBJ2-5	12	TRBD2	ASSLGGNKETQY